The rows below give T cell receptor beta chains drawn from one sample of a study of cytomegalovirus exposure and HLA in healthy donors. Clones were read by immunoSEQ multiplex PCR, and TCRdb kept only the in-frame ones, dropping some. This table holds fewer than 70,000 clones, 80% to 95% found once. Material for sequencing was PBMCs. The receptors originated from a man between 18 and 35 years old in good health and CMV-seronegative. Each CDR3 is given without its conserved first and last residue. Fields, in order: J gene, V gene, CDR3 protein.

J gene: TRBJ2-2
V gene: TRBV6-5
CDR3 protein: ASSDTSNTGELF

J gene: TRBJ2-1
V gene: TRBV9
CDR3 protein: ASSPSGGGGPNNEQF

J gene: TRBJ2-1
V gene: TRBV6-1
CDR3 protein: ASKRQGELYNEQF

J gene: TRBJ1-4
V gene: TRBV7-9
CDR3 protein: ASSPRGGGNEKLF

J gene: TRBJ2-3
V gene: TRBV14
CDR3 protein: ASSQAGRSPDTQY

J gene: TRBJ2-2
V gene: TRBV27
CDR3 protein: ASSSGLAGAIGELF

J gene: TRBJ1-5
V gene: TRBV19
CDR3 protein: ASSVQGRNQPQH

J gene: TRBJ1-2
V gene: TRBV19
CDR3 protein: ASSMALTRQGSNYGYT

J gene: TRBJ2-2
V gene: TRBV4-1
CDR3 protein: ASSQARVGANTGELF

J gene: TRBJ2-1
V gene: TRBV6-4
CDR3 protein: ASSLAGGRDEQF

J gene: TRBJ2-5
V gene: TRBV27
CDR3 protein: ASSLIPPADRGTRETQY

J gene: TRBJ1-1
V gene: TRBV6-1
CDR3 protein: ASSGSLNTEAF

J gene: TRBJ2-3
V gene: TRBV2
CDR3 protein: ASRGLAEITDTQY

J gene: TRBJ2-1
V gene: TRBV6-4
CDR3 protein: ASTNSFGNEQF

J gene: TRBJ1-1
V gene: TRBV19
CDR3 protein: ASSDRVASFTEAF

J gene: TRBJ2-1
V gene: TRBV9
CDR3 protein: ASSVRAGINEQF

J gene: TRBJ2-3
V gene: TRBV28
CDR3 protein: ASSYVKTSGTADTQY

J gene: TRBJ2-1
V gene: TRBV15
CDR3 protein: ATSGPEMSSYNEQF

J gene: TRBJ1-1
V gene: TRBV27
CDR3 protein: ASSSSGGSLAEAF

J gene: TRBJ2-3
V gene: TRBV9
CDR3 protein: ASSVEDRGTDTQY

J gene: TRBJ2-7
V gene: TRBV6-5
CDR3 protein: ASRADRVSEQY

J gene: TRBJ2-3
V gene: TRBV11-2
CDR3 protein: ASSPGLAGTQY

J gene: TRBJ1-5
V gene: TRBV18
CDR3 protein: ASSPPMAGGNSNQPQH

J gene: TRBJ1-4
V gene: TRBV29-1
CDR3 protein: SVRGGTENEKLF

J gene: TRBJ2-1
V gene: TRBV2
CDR3 protein: ASSKTSGTYNEQF

J gene: TRBJ2-7
V gene: TRBV19
CDR3 protein: ASSISAGPSPYEQY

J gene: TRBJ2-2
V gene: TRBV9
CDR3 protein: ASSAPTSGNTGELF

J gene: TRBJ2-1
V gene: TRBV28
CDR3 protein: ASSPYRGIGYNEQF

J gene: TRBJ1-5
V gene: TRBV6-1
CDR3 protein: ASSAQPGGAGNQPQH

J gene: TRBJ2-3
V gene: TRBV28
CDR3 protein: ASSQGPWEAQY

J gene: TRBJ1-5
V gene: TRBV7-2
CDR3 protein: ASSLPPDRANNQPQH

J gene: TRBJ2-7
V gene: TRBV15
CDR3 protein: ATSRGSLSWDRGLYEQY

J gene: TRBJ2-2
V gene: TRBV18
CDR3 protein: ASSLLPQGTGELF

J gene: TRBJ2-7
V gene: TRBV4-2
CDR3 protein: ASSKRGTGKNSYEQY

J gene: TRBJ2-3
V gene: TRBV25-1
CDR3 protein: ASSTGTGSTDTQY

J gene: TRBJ2-6
V gene: TRBV28
CDR3 protein: ASSLSQGAGSGANVLT

J gene: TRBJ1-1
V gene: TRBV7-8
CDR3 protein: ASNSKTGGPNTEAF

J gene: TRBJ2-1
V gene: TRBV5-1
CDR3 protein: ASSLVGGSSYNEQF

J gene: TRBJ1-1
V gene: TRBV4-1
CDR3 protein: ASSPGGFRGSRNTEAF